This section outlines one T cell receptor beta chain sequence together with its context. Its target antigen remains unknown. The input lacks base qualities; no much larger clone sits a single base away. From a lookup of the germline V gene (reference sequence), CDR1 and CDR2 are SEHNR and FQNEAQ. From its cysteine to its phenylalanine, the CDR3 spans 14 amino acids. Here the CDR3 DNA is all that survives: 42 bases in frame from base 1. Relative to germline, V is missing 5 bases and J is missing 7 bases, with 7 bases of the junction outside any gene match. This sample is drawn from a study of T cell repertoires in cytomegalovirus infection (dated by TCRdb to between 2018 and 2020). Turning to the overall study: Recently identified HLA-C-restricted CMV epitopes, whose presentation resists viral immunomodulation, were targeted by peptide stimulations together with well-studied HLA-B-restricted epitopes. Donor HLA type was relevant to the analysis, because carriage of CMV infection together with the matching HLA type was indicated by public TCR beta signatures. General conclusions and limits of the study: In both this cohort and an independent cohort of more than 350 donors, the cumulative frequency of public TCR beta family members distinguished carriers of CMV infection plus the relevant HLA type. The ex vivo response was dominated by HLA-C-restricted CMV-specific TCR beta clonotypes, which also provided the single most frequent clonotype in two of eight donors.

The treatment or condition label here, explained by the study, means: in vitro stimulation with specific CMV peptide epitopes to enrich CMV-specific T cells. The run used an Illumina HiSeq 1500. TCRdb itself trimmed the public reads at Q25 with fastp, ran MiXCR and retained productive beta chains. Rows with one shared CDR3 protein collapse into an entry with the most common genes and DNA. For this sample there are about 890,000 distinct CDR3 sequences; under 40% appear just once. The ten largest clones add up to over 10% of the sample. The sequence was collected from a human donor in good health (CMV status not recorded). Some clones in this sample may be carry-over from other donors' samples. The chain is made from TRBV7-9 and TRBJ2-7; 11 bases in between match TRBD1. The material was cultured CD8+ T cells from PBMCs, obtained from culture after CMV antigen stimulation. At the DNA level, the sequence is TGTGCCAGCAGCGCAGGACAGGGGGCGGGGGAGCAGTACTTC. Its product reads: CASSAGQGAGEQYF. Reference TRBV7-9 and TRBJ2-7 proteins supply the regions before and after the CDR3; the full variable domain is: DTGVSQNPRHKITKRGQNVTFRCDPISEHNRLYWYRQTLGQGPEFLTYFQNEAQLEKSRLLSDRFSAERPKGSFSTLEIQRTEQGDSAMYLCASSAGQGAGEQYFGPGTRLTVT.